This record looks at one TCR beta chain sequence and its context. There is no known antigen for this receptor. Base quality data are lacking; no much larger clone is found one base away. The cohort was made up of approximately 670 healthy bone marrow donors. Cohort members were all nominally healthy when sampled, although unrecorded immune exposures were likely present. The donor tested CMV seropositive, placing the donor among the 250 to 350 seropositive members of the cohort. A peripheral blood sample was provided by each donor, and peripheral blood mononuclear cells were used for TCR beta sequencing. Genomic DNA was extracted from the blood cell samples with the Qiagen DNeasy Blood Extraction Kit. The source of the sample is a study of cytomegalovirus exposure and HLA in healthy donors (dated by TCRdb to the late 2010s). As for the study more broadly: An earlier analysis of fewer than 750 of the donors reported approximately 300 Gb of sequence data and around 120 million unique TCR beta sequences obtained from about 179 million T cells. An early release covering approximately 600 HLA-typed donors comprised about 300 gigabases of sequencing data and 85 million to 100 million unique TCR sequences. The genetic ancestry cluster associated with self-reported Caucasian donors included 81% of the 398 genotyped donors. The aim of the study was to test whether cataloging public T cell receptors could identify signatures of past pathogen exposure. The study used immunosequencing to profile the T cell repertoires of 666 subjects and linked those repertoires to cytomegalovirus serostatus. Along with the approximately 700-subject first cohort, a separate validation cohort of over a hundred different subjects was used. To predict cytomegalovirus infection status, the study combined high-throughput TCR immunosequencing, statistical association of individual TCRs with disease status, and machine learning. A later analysis re-analyzed previously published TCR beta repertoires from 600 to 850 donors and added high-resolution HLA genotyping to study TCR occurrence patterns. Rather than using new phenotypic data, the later analysis identified candidate immune exposures from TCR beta sequences and from how often those sequences occurred across donors. An earlier analysis of several hundred of the donors applied high-throughput TCR beta sequencing to assess whether each TCR beta V gene segment acted as functional or pseudogenic. Alongside the repertoire data, information on donor age, sex, ethnicity and CMV serostatus was compiled. A later genetic analysis used genome-wide SNP genotypes for about 60% of the roughly 700 donors, treating that subset as a discovery cohort. Every discovery cohort repertoire had been produced on one sequencing platform. Class I and class II HLA loci were covered by the typing at four-digit resolution. Typing coverage differed by locus: A, B, C, DRB1 and DQB1 were typed in about 620-630 donors, DQA1 in approximately 520, DPA1 in some 610, and DPB1 in roughly 470. Roughly five DR-DQ haplotypes were treated as single units for association and clustering because of strong linkage in the cohort. On average, roughly 240,000 unique TCR beta nucleotide sequences were sequenced per donor among 398 genotyped donors of the cohort, with around 19% of those sequences being non-productive. On the study overall, not on this receptor specifically: Because counts were too low, seventeen rarely observed V segments, including chromosome 9 orphons, were left out of the earlier analysis of over 550 of the donors. Most TCR sequences were seen in very few donors, while some public TCRs were found in many individuals. It was suggested by the authors that the approach could potentially be generalized to other disease states and immunological phenotypes. When HLA alleles, especially DR and DQ, strongly co-occurred, attributing TCR associations to individual alleles was difficult. In an earlier analysis of about 600 of the donors, most TCR beta V segments appeared in productive rearrangements about 87% or about 30% of the time, broadly matching IMGT annotations. In vitro tests confirmed that a few of the cytomegalovirus-associated TCR beta chains recognize cytomegalovirus antigens. In a later analysis, HLA-associated TCR beta chains showed more clonal expansion and lower generation probabilities than non-associated chains that were equally common. In a later genetic analysis, fewer N-insertions in productive TCRs were reported among donors in an Asian-associated ancestry cluster than the roughly 670-donor mean. Some IMGT-functional V segments, including TRBV6-2 and TRBV6-3, could not be distinguished by the 87-base-pair reads and were therefore excluded. A later analysis reported that several top co-occurrence clusters appeared linked to parvovirus B19, influenza, CMV and Epstein-Barr virus. A later genetic analysis associated a missense DCLRE1C variant with V-gene and J-gene trimming of TCR beta chains, and an independent cohort replicated the association. HLA typing was unavailable for some donors at each locus, so association tests used only the typed subset. CMV serostatus was the only immune exposure information available for the cohort. The classifier was reported to diagnose cytomegalovirus status with high specificity and sensitivity in both the original cohort and the validation cohort. A further reported finding was that TCR beta sequences accurately predicted the HLA-A and HLA-B alleles for most subjects in the first cohort. A later analysis found that most CMV-associated TCR beta chains appeared HLA-restricted, with HLA associations seemingly driven largely by CMV exposure. The study listed 164 TCR beta chains as associated with cytomegalovirus. In a later analysis, some 17,000 TCR beta sequences were associated with specific HLA alleles at a false discovery rate of 0.05. In a later analysis, TCR association rates were found to vary across HLA loci, with the most associated TCRs seen for DRB1 alleles and the fewest for HLA-C alleles. The sequencing pipeline was judged likely to have produced a cluster of highly shared sequence variants as a technical artifact. In this cohort, only TCR beta chains were sequenced, and detectable features were limited by the absence of alpha or paired-chain data. Sequencing depth was assumed to be roughly uniform across donors in the presence/absence analyses, though that assumption may not hold. Linkage disequilibrium might explain the correlated functional status among segregating V segments, but an unknown experimental factor could not be ruled out.

The library came from the immunoSEQ multiplex PCR assay. For the multiplex PCR, a mixture combining 60 forward primers for TCR Vbeta segments and 13 reverse primers for TCR Jbeta segments was used. Amplification of the CDR3 region of rearranged TCR beta genes was performed with a multiplex PCR assay on genomic DNA. The Illumina HiSeq System was used to sequence the amplified TCR beta libraries as 87-base-pair reads. The paper's processing steps were these. Across the 670 or so repertoires, a later analysis counted some 81 million unique TCR beta chains, around 11 million of which were shared by at least two donors. A nearest-neighbor algorithm error-corrected the raw reads and collapsed the reads into unique sequences, merging closely related sequences to remove PCR and sequencing errors. Alignment of CDR3 sequences to IMGT reference sequences was used to assign V, D and J gene segments. For a sequence to be retained, a match of at least six nucleotides was required to both a V gene segment and a J gene segment. Rearrangements were classified as productive when the CDR3 lacked stop codons and remained in frame with V and J, and all other rearrangements were classified as non-productive. Following IMGT convention, CDR3 was defined as the stretch from the second conserved V-encoded cysteine to the conserved J-encoded phenylalanine. Sequences without an unambiguous match to a single V gene segment were excluded from the earlier analysis of about 600 of the donors. An earlier analysis of 587 of the donors classified V segments as functional when productive rearrangements were above 56.7% and as segregating when the standard deviation between donors was above 5%. To diagnose cytomegalovirus status from the catalog of TCR beta chain sequences, a statistical classification framework was built. In a later analysis, V and J genes were assigned by comparing TCR nucleotide sequences against IMGT/GENE-DB human TR gene sequences. Using the TCRdist pipeline, a later analysis assigned CDR3 sequences along with most-parsimonious VDJ recombination scenarios. In a later analysis, each TCR beta chain was defined by its CDR3 amino acid sequence together with its V-gene family, and reads without a unique V-gene family were excluded. A later analysis removed 592 highly shared, low-generation-probability nucleotide sequences to deal with suspected cross-contamination and a sequencing artifact. In a later analysis, a clonal expansion index was calculated for each public chain from normalized within-repertoire ranks of inferred template counts. In a later analysis, generation probabilities were computed using a VDJ recombination model fitted to out-of-frame rearrangements, and the results were checked against IGoR. A later analysis scored TCR-TCR, TCR-HLA and TCR-CMV co-occurrence with hypergeometric tests, applying a repertoire-size bias correction to TCR pairs. To estimate false discovery rates, a later analysis permuted the HLA or CMV assignments 20 times. In a later analysis, co-occurring TCRs were grouped using DBSCAN, with TCRdist sequence similarity added in when clustering inside HLA-allele-positive subsets. Co-occurrence clustering excluded repertoires with fewer than 30,000 or more than 120,000 public chains, plus five with anomalous nucleotide sharing. TCRdb took this table from immuneACCESS and kept in-frame rearrangements with V and J called. Such tables lack part of the clones; where checked against another copy, unresolved V genes explain under half of the gap, and the rest is unexplained. The DNA gave D and trimming, while V, J and clone size come from that table. The sample table records some 250,000 clones; 82% of these occur just once. Around 5% of the sample comes from the top ten.

The germline V end is reduced by 5 bases and the J end by 7 bases; junction bases left unmatched: 13. Taken from the germline V gene, the CDR1 and CDR2 loops are SGDLS and YYNGEE. Spanning cysteine to phenylalanine, the CDR3 consists of 15 amino acids. Solely the CDR3 DNA is kept, with 45 bases framed from the first base. The rearrangement combines TRBV9 with TRBJ1-1, and TRBD1 aligns with 8 junction nucleotides. This sequence was found in a woman aged 40 to 49 in good health and CMV-seropositive. Sequenced sample: PBMCs. Read as DNA, the sequence is TGTGCCAGCAGTTCAACAGGGGGGGGTTTGGGTGAAGCTTTCTTT. Translated, it reads CASSSTGGGLGEAFF.